What follows are 24 T cell receptor beta chains derived from one specimen sequenced in a study of T cell clones after liver transplantation (dated by TCRdb to about 2019). Library prep was done by the immunoSEQ multiplex PCR assay. TCRdb took over this immuneACCESS table, retaining in-frame rearrangements with V and J assigned. Such tables are incomplete; in checked studies, under half of the missing clones stem from an unresolved V gene, and the remainder is unexplained. For this sample the table gives 68,000 or so clones, of which almost 95% were detected only once. 0.98% of the sample comes from the top ten. Sequences were derived from CD4+ T cells from blood, sampled roughly 25 months after liver transplant. These receptors all come from a human patient who received a liver transplant. After transplantation, some T cells may belong to the graft donor instead of the recipient.

The DNA of the CDR3 is TGTGCCAGCAGTCGCCTAGCGGGAAGGATCGGGGAGCTGTTTTTT. It is translated as CASSRLAGRIGELFF. This sequence joins TRBV6-6 and TRBJ2-2; 9 bases are shared with TRBD2. This CDR3 has 15 residues. Germline lookup yields CDR1 MNHNY and CDR2 SVGAGI (reference sequence). J lost 7 bases, V lost 5 bases, and 8 bases had no gene match.

This clone showed up just a few times. The chain uses TRBV6-5 and TRBJ2-3, with D possibly TRBD2 on 5 matching bases. There are 14 residues in the CDR3. Between the trimmed V and J ends, which lost 5 bases and 1 base, there was a span of 10 bases. The germline V gene encodes CDR1 MNHEY and CDR2 SVGAGI. In DNA form, the CDR3 reads TGTGCCAGCAGTGGGAGTTGGGGCACAGATACGCAGTATTTT. It specifies CASSGSWGTDTQYF.

The rearrangement joins TRBV11-3 to TRBJ2-7, with D unresolved. The ends were cut back, 0 bases at V and 1 base at J, with 7 bases in the middle. The CDR3 covers 14 residues. Germline CDR1 is SGHNT and CDR2 is YENEEA. The CDR3 bases are TGTGCCAGCAGCTTAGATCGGAGATCCTACGAGCAGTACTTC. Amino acid sequence: CASSLDRRSYEQYF. Complete variable domain (other parts from reference TRBV11-3 and TRBJ2-7): EAGVVQSPRYKIIEKKQPVAFWCNPISGHNTLYWYLQNLGQGPELLIRYENEEAVDDSQLPKDRFSAERLKGVDSTLKIQPAELGDSAVYLCASSLDRRSYEQYFGPGTRLTVT.

The gene calls are TRBV6-5 and TRBJ2-2, with TRBD2 identical over 8 bases. In germline, CDR1 is MNHEY, CDR2 SVGAGI. J gave up 6 bases and V 10 bases, and 10 bases lay outside the gene matches. This CDR3 has 14 amino acids. The CDR3 sequence: CAIRVTSGAGELFF. CDR3 DNA: TGTGCCATCAGGGTAACTAGCGGCGCCGGGGAGCTGTTTTTT.

The chain combines TRBV18 with TRBJ1-1, with TRBD1 matching 9 bases. Trimming removed 8 bases from V and 4 bases from J; junction bases left unmatched: 8. Germline-derived CDR1 and CDR2 are KGHSH and LQKENI. This CDR3 region has 14 residues. The CDR3 coding sequence is TGTGCCAGCCGGGGGACAGGGCTGAGCACTGAAGCTTTCTTT. Amino acids: CASRGTGLSTEAFF.

V usage is TRBV6-5 and J usage is TRBJ2-4; 10 bases line up with TRBD2. Trimming at V came to 0 bases and at J to 14 bases, leaving 7 bases not matched to a gene. This CDR3 has 14 residues. CDR1 and CDR2 (germline): MNHEY, SVGAGI. The CDR3 DNA reads TGTGCCAGCAGTTACTCAGGACTAGCGGAGGGGGAGTACTTC. Protein sequence: CASSYSGLAEGEYF.

This chain uses TRBV5-1 with TRBJ1-1; D not resolved. Per the germline V gene, CDR1 is SGHRS and CDR2 is YFSETQ. The V end lost 1 base, the J end lost 2 bases, and 6 bases lay between the germline ends. The CDR3 is made up of 13 amino acids. The chain's CDR3 is CASSLQDNTEAFF. CDR3 bases: TGCGCCAGCAGCTTGCAGGATAACACTGAAGCTTTCTTT.

The J gene is TRBJ1-5, the V gene TRBV19; 7 nucleotides match TRBD1. Germline CDR1 LNHDA, CDR2 SQIVND (reference sequence). V shed 7 bases, J shed 6 bases, and the junction held 3 bases outside the gene matches. The CDR3 consists of 12 residues. CDR3 bases: TGTGCCAGTAAGGGGGCGACTCAGCCCCAGCATTTT. This translates into CASKGATQPQHF.

V is TRBV9 and J is TRBJ2-2; weak D call: TRBD2 (5 bases). The germline gives CDR1 SGDLS, CDR2 YYNGEE. This CDR3 has 14 residues. V gave up 7 bases and J gave up 8 bases, with 18 bases separating them. CDR3 sequence reads: CASQRTASEGELFF. CDR3 sequence (DNA): TGTGCCAGCCAGCGGACTGCTTCCGAAGGGGAGCTGTTTTTT.

This sequence joins TRBV6-5 and TRBJ1-3, with D hard to call. V lost 4 bases and J lost 0, with 7 bases in between. The length of the CDR3 is 14 residues. The V gene's germline CDR1 is MNHEY and CDR2 SVGAGI. CDR3 protein: CASSSTFSGNTIYF. CDR3 in DNA: TGTGCCAGCAGTTCCACCTTCTCTGGAAACACCATATATTTT.

This chain joins TRBV5-8 and TRBJ2-1, with D perhaps matching TRBD2 (7 bases). V was shortened by 1 base and J by 0 bases, with 11 bases between the two germline ends. Germline V gene lookup returns CDR1 SGHTS and CDR2 YDEGEE. This CDR3 contains 16 residues. CDR3 nucleotide sequence: TGTGCCAGCAGCTTGAGGGGGGGTAGCTCCTACAATGAGCAGTTCTTC. This gives the protein CASSLRGGSSYNEQFF.

The J gene is TRBJ2-5, the V gene TRBV30; D may match TRBD1 or TRBD2 (5 bases each). The closer fit of TRBJ2-7 to the DNA end suggests the J call may be wrong. Germline assignment: CDR1 GTSNPN and CDR2 SVGIG (reference sequence). The CDR3 totals 16 residues. CDR3 loop: CAWRPTRDRISYEQYF. The CDR3 coding sequence is TGTGCCTGGAGGCCTACCCGGGACCGAATTTCCTACGAGCAGTACTTC.

This chain uses TRBV29-1 with TRBJ2-3; D is undetermined. V was trimmed by 3 bases and J by 2 bases, leaving 12 bases between them. Germline V lookup: CDR1 SQVTM, CDR2 ANQGSEA. The CDR3 has 14 amino acids. CDR3 coding DNA: TGCAGCGTTGATGTGTCCGGAGTCACAGATACGCAGTATTTT. This gives the protein CSVDVSGVTDTQYF.

This chain connects TRBV29-1 to TRBJ2-2; D possibly corresponds to TRBD2 (8 bases). CDR1 and CDR2 (germline): SQVTM, ANQGSEA. CDR3 length equals 14 residues. Trimming stripped 7 bases from V and 3 bases from J, with 15 bases between. The DNA of the CDR3 is TGCAGCGCCGGGAGGGGGCAGGACACCGGGGAGCTGTTTTTT. Translating gives CSAGRGQDTGELFF.

The chain combines TRBV10-3 with TRBJ2-2; no reliable D call. Germline CDR1 ENHRY, CDR2 SYGVKD. V was clipped by 5 bases and J by 6 bases, with 13 bases between them. The CDR3 loop spans 14 amino acids. The CDR3 DNA sequence: TGTGCCATCAGTCGGTCAAGGGATTCCGGGGAGCTGTTTTTT. Protein sequence: CAISRSRDSGELFF.

The chain recombines TRBV5-1 with TRBJ1-5; D ambiguous. The CDR3 extends over 13 amino acids. CDR1 and CDR2 (germline): SGHRS, YFSETQ. V lost 0 bases, J lost 0 bases, and 1 base lay in between. CDR3 region: CASSLDSNQPQHF. The CDR3 DNA reads as TGCGCCAGCAGCTTGGATAGCAATCAGCCCCAGCATTTT.

The chain employs TRBV7-3 and TRBJ1-1, with 7 nucleotides matching TRBD1. The CDR3 has 13 residues. CDR1 is SGHTA, CDR2 FQGTGA, per germline. V lost 2 bases to trimming and J lost 5 bases; unmatched junction nucleotides: 2. CDR3 nucleotides: TGTGCCAGCAGCTTACGACAGGGTACTGAAGCTTTCTTT. Translating gives CASSLRQGTEAFF.

The chain couples TRBV19 to TRBJ1-3; D gene ambiguous. The CDR3 contains 15 residues. CDR1 LNHDA and CDR2 SQIVND come from the germline V gene (reference sequence). Trimming removed 5 bases at V and 4 bases at J, with 15 bases between. The CDR3 here is CASSFLGNRGNTIYF. Here the CDR3 DNA reads TGTGCCAGTAGTTTTTTGGGCAACCGAGGAAACACCATATATTTT.

V and J are TRBV7-2 and TRBJ2-5; tentative D call: TRBD1 (6 bases). Trimming removed 4 bases from V and 4 bases from J, with 10 bases in between. The CDR3 contains 13 residues. The germline V gene encodes CDR1 SGHTA and CDR2 FQGNSA. The CDR3 loop reads CASSSTTGETQYF. The CDR3 region has the DNA TGTGCCAGCAGCTCGACGACAGGAGAGACCCAGTACTTC.

This chain connects TRBV4-1 to TRBJ2-5; 12 bases line up with TRBD2. The V and J ends lost 3 bases and 5 bases, in that order; junction bases with no gene match: 10. Germline V gives CDR1 MGHRA, CDR2 YSYEKL. The CDR3 consists of 17 residues. As DNA, the CDR3 is TGCGCCAGCAGCCACCATAAACTAGCGGGAGGCAAGGAGACCCAGTACTTC. This sequence encodes CASSHHKLAGGKETQYF.

The chain combines TRBV5-4 with TRBJ2-3; D possibly matches TRBD1 or TRBD2 (5 bases each). Germline CDR1 reads SGHNT; CDR2 reads YYREEE (reference sequence). V was clipped by 2 bases and J by 4 bases, with 11 bases between them. The CDR3 has 14 amino acids. CDR3 sequence reads: CASSFTGRPDTQYF. The CDR3, as DNA: TGTGCCAGCAGCTTTACGGGACGCCCAGATACGCAGTATTTT.

The chain joins TRBV2 to TRBJ2-3; TRBD1 aligns across 9 bases. J lost 4 bases, V lost 5 bases, and 4 bases had no gene match. The length of the CDR3 is 14 residues. Germline values: CDR1 SNHLY, CDR2 FYNNEI. CDR3: CASSWDRASDTQYF. The CDR3 nucleotides are TGTGCCAGCAGTTGGGACAGGGCCTCAGATACGCAGTATTTT.

V is TRBV6-5 and J is TRBJ2-3, with 7 bases identical to TRBD2. The CDR3 length is 13 residues. The germline V gene encodes CDR1 MNHEY and CDR2 SVGAGI. V gave up 6 bases and J gave up 5 bases; unmatched junction bases: 5. The CDR3 here is CASRREWEDTQYF. Written as DNA, the CDR3 is TGTGCCAGCAGGCGGGAGTGGGAAGATACGCAGTATTTT.

The chain recombines TRBV7-3 with TRBJ2-5; D assignment may be TRBD1 or TRBD2 (5 bases each). The CDR3 is made up of 12 amino acids. V lost 2 bases and J lost 13, with 14 bases in between. Germline assignment: CDR1 SGHTA and CDR2 FQGTGA. The CDR3 region has the DNA TGTGCCAGCAGCTTAGCACGGGACCGTGTGTACTTC. It codes for CASSLARDRVYF.